One and the same sample provided the 29 T cell receptor beta chains below, sequenced in a study of low-dose radiotherapy and immunotherapy resistance in tumors. Documented time point: before trial treatment. TRAV- and TRBV-specific primers primed first-strand cDNA, covering alpha and beta chains. The PCR that amplified TCRs ran for about 18 cycles, relying on a constant-region primer and a V-primer adapter. TCRdb reprocessed the reads with MiXCR, giving one entry per CDR3 protein. The sample includes 55,000 to 65,000 distinct CDR3 sequences, about 25% of them seen just once. Sequencing was performed on PBMCs, taken before treatment. These receptors were collected from a male donor with rectosigmoid adenocarcinoma.

This clonotype was picked up many times. The chain is built from TRBV7-3 and TRBJ2-1, with D possibly being TRBD1 or TRBD2 (6 bases each). V was pared by 0 bases and J by 5 bases, with 14 bases between. There are 16 residues in the CDR3. Germline values: CDR1 SGHTA, CDR2 FQGTGA. CDR3 residues: CASSLTGGEGNNEQFF. For the CDR3, the DNA is TGTGCCAGCAGCTTAACGGGGGGCGAGGGTAACAATGAGCAGTTCTTC.

There are a few counts of this clonotype. The chain recombines TRBV12-3 or TRBV12-4 with TRBJ2-7, with D unclear. Deletions cut 5 bases from V and 6 bases from J, with 14 bases between. The CDR3 is 13 residues long. In nucleotides, the CDR3 is TGTGCCAGCAGTATAATCTCTAGTTCCGAGCAGTACTTC. It is translated as CASSIISSSEQYF.

This clonotype was counted many times. The V gene is TRBV18, the J gene TRBJ2-7; D remains ambiguous. V lost 2 bases to trimming and J lost 6 bases, with 11 bases between them. Germline-derived CDR1 and CDR2 are KGHSH and LQKENI. CDR3 length equals 13 residues. The CDR3 sequence: CASSPVPRAEQYF. The CDR3 DNA follows: TGTGCCAGCTCACCAGTCCCGCGAGCCGAGCAGTACTTC.

This clonotype appeared many times. The gene calls are TRBV4-2 and TRBJ2-7, with D maybe TRBD1 (6 bases). Germline CDR1 is LGHNA and CDR2 is YNFKEQ. The CDR3 has 17 residues. V was trimmed by 3 bases and J by 2 bases, leaving 20 bases between them. In DNA form, the CDR3 reads TGTGCCAGCAGCCAGACGGTTGGGGGCTATCCGCCCTACGAGCAGTACTTC. Translating gives CASSQTVGGYPPYEQYF.

The chain couples TRBV15 to TRBJ1-1, with D perhaps TRBD1 (5 bases). The CDR3 extends over 15 amino acids. V was clipped by 0 bases and J by 2 bases, with 10 bases between them. Germline CDR1 reads LNHNV; CDR2 reads YYDKDF (reference sequence). CDR3 DNA sequence: TGTGCCACCAGCAGAGAAGGGGCGATAAACACTGAAGCTTTCTTT. This encodes CATSREGAINTEAFF.

The rearrangement uses TRBV9 and TRBJ2-1; possible D gene TRBD2, 5 bases. Germline values: CDR1 SGDLS, CDR2 YYNGEE. Trimming took off 4 bases at V and 5 bases at J, with 10 bases between the two ends. This CDR3 region has 13 residues. CDR3 coding DNA: TGTGCCAGCAGCAAGAGCGGTGACAATGAGCAGTTCTTC. Residues: CASSKSGDNEQFF.

This clonotype was recorded many times. V is TRBV14 and J is TRBJ1-2, with D unclear. Trimming removed 5 bases at V and 7 bases at J, with 17 bases between. Germline-derived CDR1 and CDR2 are SGHDN and FVKESK. The CDR3 contains 14 residues. CDR3 nucleotide sequence: TGTGCCAGCAGCGTCAGCGCCCGTCCGGGTGGCTACACCTTC. Translating gives CASSVSARPGGYTF.

This clonotype was counted ten times or more. The chain has TRBV6-1 and TRBJ2-7; a possible D gene is TRBD1 (5 bases). Trimming stripped 0 bases from V and 0 bases from J, with 12 bases between. This CDR3 is built from 16 residues. Germline loops: CDR1 MNHNS, CDR2 SASEGT. The CDR3 is CASSEALGASSYEQYF. As DNA, the CDR3 is TGTGCCAGCAGTGAAGCGCTTGGGGCGAGCTCCTACGAGCAGTACTTC.

To note about this clonotype: Only one base separates this from a far larger clonotype, so it likely reflects a read error. CDR3 in amino acids: CSARETPGEQYF. Here the CDR3 DNA reads TGCAGTGCTCGCGAAACCCCTGGGGAGCAGTACTTC. This chain uses TRBV20-1 with TRBJ2-5; D may be TRBD2 (5 bases). The CDR3 covers 12 residues. V dropped 5 bases and J dropped 11 bases, with 18 bases sitting between them. Germline V gene lookup returns CDR1 DFQATT and CDR2 SNEGSKA (reference sequence).

This clonotype was recorded once. J is TRBJ1-5 and V is TRBV19; a possible D gene is TRBD1 (5 bases). The CDR3 contains 16 residues. Between the trimmed V and J ends, which lost 3 bases and 1 base, there was a span of 13 bases. Germline CDR1 is LNHDA and CDR2 is SQIVND (reference sequence). CDR3 protein: CASSIQAGKSNQPQHF. CDR3 sequence (DNA): TGTGCCAGTAGTATTCAGGCAGGGAAAAGCAATCAGCCCCAGCATTTT.

Details on this clonotype: This likely stems from a read error, as it lies one base from a far larger clone. V is TRBV7-4 and J is TRBJ2-7; no firm D call. The germline V and J ends were trimmed by 5 bases and 7 bases, with 18 bases remaining between them. Germline loops: CDR1 SGHVT, CDR2 SQSDAQ. The CDR3 contains 14 residues. CDR3 loop: CASSPLDSYNEQYF. CDR3 coding DNA: TGTGCCAGCAGCCCCCTCGACTCCTACAATGAGCAGTACTTC. The variable domain in full, with the rest retrieved from reference TRBV7-4 and TRBJ2-7, is GAGVSQSPRYKVAKRGRDVALRCDSISGHVTLYWYRQTLGQGSEVLTYSQSDAQRDKSGRPSGRFSAERPERSVSTLKIQRTEQGDSAVYLCASSPLDSYNEQYFGPGTRLTVT.

This clonotype appeared many times. The V gene is TRBV24-1, the J gene TRBJ1-4; a weak D match, TRBD1 (5 bases). The CDR3 length is 12 residues. V lost 9 bases to trimming and J lost 8 bases, with 12 bases between them. CDR1 and CDR2 from the germline V gene are KGHDR and SFDVKD. The CDR3 region is CATGSPGEKLFF. CDR3 bases: TGTGCCACCGGATCCCCAGGGGAAAAACTGTTTTTT.

This clonotype was counted at least ten times. The chain employs TRBV4-3 and TRBJ2-3; 11 nucleotides match TRBD2. Germline CDR1 and CDR2: LGHNA and YSLEER. The ends lost 0 bases at V and 4 bases at J; junction bases unmatched: 3. This CDR3 spans 16 amino acids. CDR3 loop: CASSQDSGGAPDTQYF. The CDR3 DNA reads TGCGCCAGCAGCCAAGATAGCGGGGGGGCCCCAGATACGCAGTATTTT.

This clonotype was seen once. This chain uses TRBV18 with TRBJ1-2; D perhaps matches TRBD1 (6 bases). The CDR3 is 17 residues long. V dropped 5 bases and J dropped 1 base, with 20 bases sitting between them. Per the germline V gene, CDR1 is KGHSH and CDR2 is LQKENI. The CDR3 DNA sequence: TGTGCCAGCTCAACCGGGACACAAGAGGCGCTTAACTATGGCTACACCTTC. It encodes CASSTGTQEALNYGYTF. Full variable domain (outside the CDR3, taken from reference TRBV18 and TRBJ1-2): NAGVMQNPRHLVRRRGQEARLRCSPMKGHSHVYWYRQLPEEGLKFMVYLQKENIIDESGMPKERFSAEFPKEGPSILRIQQVVRGDSAAYFCASSTGTQEALNYGYTFGSGTRLTVV.

The V and J genes are TRBV28 and TRBJ2-5; TRBD1 matches at 8 bases. CDR3 size: 12 residues. The germline CDR1 and CDR2 sequences are MDHEN and SYDVKM. Trimming removed 5 bases from V and 7 bases from J; junction bases left unmatched: 3. CDR3 in amino acids: CASSRQGSTQYF. The CDR3 DNA reads TGTGCCAGCAGTCGACAGGGGTCGACCCAGTACTTC.

The chain is built from TRBV7-2 and TRBJ1-6, with D hard to call. Trimming shortened V by 0 bases and J by 7 bases, and 7 bases separated the two germline ends. The CDR3 length is 14 residues. In germline, CDR1 is SGHTA, CDR2 FQGNSA. DNA for the CDR3: TGTGCCAGCAGCTTAGCAGGGTACAATTCACCCCTCCACTTT. Amino acid sequence: CASSLAGYNSPLHF.

This clonotype was picked up many times. The chain employs TRBV6-2 or TRBV6-3 and TRBJ1-2, with 10 positions matching TRBD1. There are 13 residues in the CDR3. From germline, CDR1 is MNHEY and CDR2 SVGEGT. Trimming took 5 bases from V and 10 from J; bases not matched to a gene: 7. The CDR3: CASSGGQGVIYTF. As DNA, the CDR3 is TGTGCCAGCAGTGGTGGACAGGGGGTTATCTACACCTTC.

Many counts were recorded for this clonotype. The chain links TRBV7-8 to TRBJ1-5, with TRBD1 matching 7 bases. The V and J ends lost 5 bases and 3 bases, in that order; junction bases with no gene match: 7. Germline loops: CDR1 SGHVS, CDR2 FQNEAQ. CDR3 length: 15 amino acids. This CDR3 is CASSPNRGPNQPQHF. The CDR3 DNA follows: TGTGCCAGCAGCCCAAACAGGGGCCCCAATCAGCCCCAGCATTTT.

This clonotype appeared once. One end of the junction varies from germline; a read error may be responsible. The chain couples TRBV5-1 to TRBJ2-2; tentative D call: TRBD2 (5 bases). CDR1 SGHRS and CDR2 YFSETQ come from the germline V gene. The CDR3 spans 14 residues. CDR3 in amino acids: CASSLAQNTGVLFF. As DNA, the CDR3 is TGCGCCAGCAGCTTGGCACAGAACACCGGGGTGCTGTTTTTT. The whole variable domain, filled in from reference TRBV5-1 and TRBJ2-2, reads KAGVTQTPRYLIKTRGQQVTLSCSPISGHRSVSWYQQTPGQGLQFLFEYFSETQRNKGNFPGRFSGRQFSNSRSEMNVSTLELGDSALYLCASSLAQNTGVLFFGEGSRLTVL.

This clonotype was seen only once. The chain couples TRBV29-1 to TRBJ2-7; D ambiguous. CDR1 is SQVTM, CDR2 ANQGSEA, per germline. The V gene lost 5 bases and the J gene lost 4 bases, with 21 bases spanning the gap. This CDR3 contains 15 residues. This CDR3 is CSVYKLKRQSYEQYF. CDR3 sequence (DNA): TGCAGCGTTTACAAGTTAAAACGTCAATCTTACGAGCAGTACTTC.

The sample holds many counts of this clonotype. This rearrangement joins TRBV18 to TRBJ1-2, with D perhaps matching TRBD1 (6 bases). Germline CDR1 KGHSH, CDR2 LQKENI. The V end lost 8 bases, the J end lost 1 base, and 11 bases lay between the germline ends. The CDR3 has 13 residues. The CDR3, as DNA: TGTGCCAGCAGTTTAGGGGGTAACTATGGCTACACCTTC. Its translation: CASSLGGNYGYTF.

This clonotype came up many times. The chain is built from TRBV7-2 and TRBJ1-1, with 7 bases aligning to TRBD1. J gave up 4 bases and V 6 bases, and 11 bases lay outside the gene matches. This CDR3 region has 15 residues. The germline V gene encodes CDR1 SGHTA and CDR2 FQGNSA. CDR3 protein: CASRRQGNGGTEAFF. In DNA form, the CDR3 reads TGTGCCAGCAGGAGACAGGGAAATGGTGGCACTGAAGCTTTCTTT.

This sequence joins TRBV6-1 and TRBJ2-2; 7 bases are shared with TRBD1. The J segment lost 3 bases and the V segment lost 6 bases, leaving 7 bases of the junction unmatched. Germline V gene lookup returns CDR1 MNHNS and CDR2 SASEGT. The CDR3 covers 15 residues. The CDR3 reads CASSPDRVHTGELFF. DNA for the CDR3: TGTGCCAGCAGCCCTGACAGGGTACACACCGGGGAGCTGTTTTTT.

Of note for this clonotype: The DNA is left out, because the CDR3 cannot be placed on it with certainty; the CDR3 is given as TCRdb lists it. The chain uses TRBV9 and TRBJ2-2; the table gives TRBD1 as D, unverified against the DNA. The germline V gene encodes CDR1 SGDLS and CDR2 YYNGEE. The CDR3 numbers 18 amino acids, ends counted. The CDR3 spells CASSPRDRGAGELFFFFF.

The rearrangement links TRBV21-1 to TRBJ2-7; the table gives TRBD1 as D, unverified against the DNA. TRBV21-1 is annotated as a pseudogene. CDR3 length equals 17 residues. The CDR3 region has the DNA TGTGCCAGCAGCAAAGACGTCCGGGGGTGGCACTCCTACGAGCAGTACTTC. This translates into CASSKDVRGWHSYEQYF.

There are many counts of this clonotype. The chain carries TRBV5-1 and TRBJ2-7, with 11 nucleotides matching TRBD2. Germline CDR1 reads SGHRS; CDR2 reads YFSETQ. V was clipped by 3 bases and J by 3 bases; unmatched bases: 2. CDR3 length: 14 residues. The CDR3 is CASSYGTSGYEQYF. CDR3 in DNA: TGCGCCAGCAGCTACGGGACTAGCGGCTACGAGCAGTACTTC.

This clonotype came up many times. The CDR3 here is CASSPGGGGYGYTF. The DNA for the CDR3 is TGTGCCAGCAGTCCGGGTGGGGGGGGCTATGGCTACACCTTC. This chain uses TRBV28 with TRBJ1-2, with D perhaps matching TRBD1 (5 bases). V was pared by 5 bases and J by 4 bases, with 14 bases between. Per germline, CDR1 MDHEN and CDR2 SYDVKM. The CDR3 runs 14 residues.

This sequence joins TRBV7-2 and TRBJ2-3; 8 nucleotides agree with TRBD2. CDR3 length equals 14 residues. With 6 bases clipped from V and 0 bases from J, the junction kept 2 bases outside the gene matches. CDR1 SGHTA and CDR2 FQGNSA come from the germline V gene. The CDR3 loop reads CASRPSGSTDTQYF. The CDR3 coding sequence is TGTGCCAGCAGACCTAGCGGGAGCACAGATACGCAGTATTTT. Complete variable domain (other parts from reference TRBV7-2 and TRBJ2-3): GAGVSQSPSNKVTEKGKDVELRCDPISGHTALYWYRQSLGQGLEFLIYFQGNSAPDKSGLPSDRFSAERTGGSVSTLTIQRTQQEDSAVYLCASRPSGSTDTQYFGPGTRLTVL.

In its sample, this clonotype was seen many times. The V and J genes are TRBV4-3 and TRBJ1-4; no reliable D call. V lost 6 bases to trimming and J lost 5 bases, with 22 bases between them. The CDR3 extends over 17 amino acids. Germline CDR1 LGHNA, CDR2 YSLEER. The CDR3 nucleotides are TGCGCCAGCAGTCGGGGAGTTTGGAGGGAAAAGAATGAAAAACTGTTTTTT. Translating it yields CASSRGVWREKNEKLFF.